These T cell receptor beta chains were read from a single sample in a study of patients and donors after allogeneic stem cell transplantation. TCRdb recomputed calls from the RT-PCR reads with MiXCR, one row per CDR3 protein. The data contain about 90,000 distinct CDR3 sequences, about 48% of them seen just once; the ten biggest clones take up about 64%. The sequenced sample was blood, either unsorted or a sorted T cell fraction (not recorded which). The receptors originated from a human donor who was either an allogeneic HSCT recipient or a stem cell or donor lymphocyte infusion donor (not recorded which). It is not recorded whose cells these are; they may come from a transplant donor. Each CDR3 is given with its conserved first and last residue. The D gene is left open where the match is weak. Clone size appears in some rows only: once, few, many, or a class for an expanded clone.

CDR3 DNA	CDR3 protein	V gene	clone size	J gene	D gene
TGCGCCAGCAGCTTGGATACAGGGGGCAACACTGAAGCTTTCTTT	CASSLDTGGNTEAFF	TRBV5-1	-	TRBJ1-1	TRBD1
TGTGCCAGCAGACCAGGGATAAACACTGAAGCTTTCTTT	CASRPGINTEAFF	TRBV12-3/TRBV12-4	few	TRBJ1-1	-
TGTGCCAGCAGTTTAGAGGGAGTCCTTATCTATGAGCAGTTCTTC	CASSLEGVLIYEQFF	TRBV28	-	TRBJ2-1	-
TGCAGTGCTAGACCCTCCTTAAACACTGAAGCTTTCTTT	CSARPSLNTEAFF	TRBV20-1	once	TRBJ1-1	-
TGTGCCAGTCAAAGGAGACAGATCTCTGGAAACACCATATATTTT	CASQRRQISGNTIYF	TRBV2	-	TRBJ1-3	-
TGCAGTGCTAGAGTCGGGGGTAGCAATCAGCCCCAGCATTTT	CSARVGGSNQPQHF	TRBV20-1	-	TRBJ1-5	-
TGTGCCAGCAGCCGACTTTCAGGGGGGCTCTCTGGAAACACCATATATTTT	CASSRLSGGLSGNTIYF	TRBV12-3/TRBV12-4	few	TRBJ1-3	TRBD1
TGTGCCAGCAGGGGAGCGGGAGCTGGAGATACGCAGTATTTT	CASRGAGAGDTQYF	TRBV28	few	TRBJ2-3	TRBD2
TGCAGTGCTAGAGCGGGGACCCAGGGGGAAAAACTGTTTTTT	CSARAGTQGEKLFF	TRBV20-1	few	TRBJ1-4	-
TGTGCCAGCAGTTTAGCACCCGGGACAGGGGAGGGGTATGGCTACACCTTC	CASSLAPGTGEGYGYTF	TRBV12-3/TRBV12-4	few	TRBJ1-2	TRBD1
TGTGCCAGCAGTCAGGGCCTTGCAGGCTACACCTTC	CASSQGLAGYTF	TRBV28	-	TRBJ1-2	-
TGTGCCAGCAGTGCACAGGGTCACTATGGCTACACCTTC	CASSAQGHYGYTF	TRBV12-3/TRBV12-4	-	TRBJ1-2	-
TGCGCCACCCTGGGACTAGCGGGGCCCCGCTCCTACAATGAGCAGTTCTTC	CATLGLAGPRSYNEQFF	TRBV10-2	many	TRBJ2-1	TRBD2
TGCAGCGTTCTCGACGGTATCAATCAGCCCCAGCATTTT	CSVLDGINQPQHF	TRBV29-1	-	TRBJ1-5	-
TGTGCCAGCAGCCCCAGGACAGGGGGCGCGAACACCGGGGAGCTGTTTTTT	CASSPRTGGANTGELFF	TRBV7-8	-	TRBJ2-2	TRBD1
TGTGCCAGCAGTTTAAAGGGCTACCGCACAGATACGCAGTATTTT	CASSLKGYRTDTQYF	TRBV12-3/TRBV12-4	-	TRBJ2-3	-
TGCAGTGCTAGGAGGACCCCGGGGCAAGAGACCCAGTACTTC	CSARRTPGQETQYF	TRBV20-1	-	TRBJ2-5	-
TGTGCCAGCAGCTTAGATAAGGGATACGAGCAGTACTTC	CASSLDKGYEQYF	TRBV7-6	-	TRBJ2-7	-
TGTGCCAGCAGCGGGTGGGACAGACGGAACACTGAAGCTTTCTTT	CASSGWDRRNTEAFF	TRBV5-5	few	TRBJ1-1	TRBD1
TGTGCCAGCAGCCCAGTGAAAGGAAAAGGCTACACCTTC	CASSPVKGKGYTF	TRBV3-1	-	TRBJ1-2	-
TGTGCCAGCAGTTTTATGGGTGGACTCAGCAATCAGCCCCAGCATTTT	CASSFMGGLSNQPQHF	TRBV12-3/TRBV12-4	-	TRBJ1-5	-
TGTGCCAGCAGCATCGACAGACGTAATGAAAAACTGTTTTTT	CASSIDRRNEKLFF	TRBV7-2	-	TRBJ1-4	-
TGTGCCAGCAGTTTTTCACAGTGGACCTACGAGCAGTACTTC	CASSFSQWTYEQYF	TRBV28	-	TRBJ2-7	-
TGCGCCAGCAGTCGGAGCGGGGGAGAGACCCAGTACTTC	CASSRSGGETQYF	TRBV5-1	-	TRBJ2-5	TRBD2
TGTGCCATCAGTGGCGAGGGCTACGAGCAGTACTTC	CAISGEGYEQYF	TRBV10-3	once	TRBJ2-7	-
TGTGCCAGCAGCACCACTTATACTGAGGCCTATGGCTACACCTTC	CASSTTYTEAYGYTF	TRBV7-9	once	TRBJ1-2	-
TGTGCCAGCAGCTTGGTTAGCTATGGCTACACCTTC	CASSLVSYGYTF	TRBV7-2	-	TRBJ1-2	-
TGTGCCAGCAGTGGACAGGGCCGGGGCTACACCTTC	CASSGQGRGYTF	TRBV28	-	TRBJ1-2	TRBD1
TGTGCCAGCAGCCAAGAGGGCCCTGGGGCGAACACTGAAGCTTTCTTT	CASSQEGPGANTEAFF	TRBV3-1	-	TRBJ1-1	-
TGCAGTGCCGTTAATCAGGGGGATCAGCCCCAGCATTTT	CSAVNQGDQPQHF	TRBV20-1	-	TRBJ1-5	TRBD1
TGTGCCAGCACCCTACGGGCAGATTATGGCTACACCTTC	CASTLRADYGYTF	TRBV28	few	TRBJ1-2	-
TGTGCCAGCAGCCAAGACGCGCGTGGTGGCTACACCTTC	CASSQDARGGYTF	TRBV14	few	TRBJ1-2	-
TGTGCCAGCAGTTACTCGAATCGGGGGCGAAATTCACCCCTCCACTTT	CASSYSNRGRNSPLHF	TRBV6-5	-	TRBJ1-6	-
TGTGCCAGCAGCTCGGGGACAGCGTTTAATTCACCCCTCCACTTT	CASSSGTAFNSPLHF	TRBV7-3	few	TRBJ1-6	TRBD1
TGTGCCAGCAGCTTATTCAGGGAGGATACGCAGTATTTT	CASSLFREDTQYF	TRBV7-2	-	TRBJ2-3	-